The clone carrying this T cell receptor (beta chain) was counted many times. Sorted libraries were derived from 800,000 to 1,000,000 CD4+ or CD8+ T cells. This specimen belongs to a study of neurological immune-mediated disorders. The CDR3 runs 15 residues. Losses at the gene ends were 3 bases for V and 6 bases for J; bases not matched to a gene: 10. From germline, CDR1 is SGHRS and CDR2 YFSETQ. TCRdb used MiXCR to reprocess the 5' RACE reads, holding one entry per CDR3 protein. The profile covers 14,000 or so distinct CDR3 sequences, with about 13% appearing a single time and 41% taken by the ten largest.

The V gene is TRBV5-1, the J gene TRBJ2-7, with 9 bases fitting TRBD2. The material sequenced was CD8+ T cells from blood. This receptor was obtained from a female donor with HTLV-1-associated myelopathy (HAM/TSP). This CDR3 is CASSSGLGTSCEQYF. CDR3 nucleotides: TGCGCCAGCAGCTCCGGTCTTGGGACTAGCTGCGAGCAGTACTTC.